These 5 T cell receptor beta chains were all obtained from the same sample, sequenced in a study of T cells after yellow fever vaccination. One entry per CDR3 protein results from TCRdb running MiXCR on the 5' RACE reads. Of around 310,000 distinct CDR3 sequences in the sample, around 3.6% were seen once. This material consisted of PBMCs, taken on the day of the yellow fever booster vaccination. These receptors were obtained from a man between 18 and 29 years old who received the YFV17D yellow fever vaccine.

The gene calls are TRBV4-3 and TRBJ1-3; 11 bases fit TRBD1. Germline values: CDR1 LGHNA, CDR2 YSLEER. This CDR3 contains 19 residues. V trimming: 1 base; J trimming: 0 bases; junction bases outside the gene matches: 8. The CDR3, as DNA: TGCGCCAGCAGCCAAGGCCCTCCCGGGACAGGGGGCTCTGGAAACACCATATATTTT. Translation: CASSQGPPGTGGSGNTIYF.

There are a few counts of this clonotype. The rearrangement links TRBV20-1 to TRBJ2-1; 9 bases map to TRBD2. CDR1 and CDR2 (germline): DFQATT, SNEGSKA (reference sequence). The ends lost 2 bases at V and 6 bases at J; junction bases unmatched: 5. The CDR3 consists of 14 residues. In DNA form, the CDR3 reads TGCAGTGCTAGAATGACTAGCGGATCCAATGAGCAGTTCTTC. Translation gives CSARMTSGSNEQFF.

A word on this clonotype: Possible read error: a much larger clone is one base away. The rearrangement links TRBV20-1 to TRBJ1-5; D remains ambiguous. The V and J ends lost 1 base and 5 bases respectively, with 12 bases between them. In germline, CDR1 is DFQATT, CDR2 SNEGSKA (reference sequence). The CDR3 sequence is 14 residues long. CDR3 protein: CSARAGSSDQPQHF. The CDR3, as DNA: TGCAGTGCTAGAGCCGGGTCGAGCGATCAGCCCCAGCATTTT.

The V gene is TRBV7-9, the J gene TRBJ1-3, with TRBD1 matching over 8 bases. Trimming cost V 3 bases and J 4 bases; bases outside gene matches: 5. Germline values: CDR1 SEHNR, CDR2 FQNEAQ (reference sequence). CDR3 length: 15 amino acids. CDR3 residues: CASSLRRGLGNTIYF. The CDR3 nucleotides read TGTGCCAGCAGCTTGCGCAGGGGGCTCGGAAACACCATATATTTT.

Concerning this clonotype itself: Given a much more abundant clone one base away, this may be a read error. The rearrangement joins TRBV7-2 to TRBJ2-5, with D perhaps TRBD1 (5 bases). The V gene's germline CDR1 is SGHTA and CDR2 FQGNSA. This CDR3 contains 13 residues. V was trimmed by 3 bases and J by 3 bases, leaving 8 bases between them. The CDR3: CASSFRREETQYF. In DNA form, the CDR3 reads TGTGCCAGCAGCTTTCGCAGGGAAGAGACCCAGTACTTC.